The TCR beta chain under discussion was sequenced for a study of tumor and adjacent non-tumor tissue in lung cancer. Overall study context: Patients comprised approximately eleven adenocarcinoma, 2 squamous cell carcinoma and 1 small cell lung cancer. On average, productive TCRbeta reads reached about 4.2 million per sample.

This sample's RNA came from whole unsorted tissue. Germline CDR1 and CDR2: KGHDR and SFDVKD. The length of the CDR3 is 14 residues. V was clipped by 4 bases and J by 5 bases, with 10 bases between them. Notes on the study in general: Normal lung showed higher cumulative top 100 clone frequency than tumor.

A modified ARM-PCR protocol with three rounds of nested PCR amplified TCRbeta. TCRdb re-called the multiplex PCR reads with MiXCR, one entry per CDR3 protein. The sample consists of 85,000 to 100,000 distinct CDR3 sequences, around 71% of them appearing once. Of note for this clonotype: Antigen unknown. Since a much larger clone is just one base distant, this may be a read error. Since no conserved phenylalanine or tryptophan closes the CDR3, a read error is the likely cause.

This receptor was obtained from a man aged 60 to 75 with non-small cell lung cancer. The rearrangement links TRBV24-1 to TRBJ2-2; perhaps TRBD1 as D (5 bases). Sequencing was done on a sample of lung tumor tissue. The CDR3 bases are TGTGCCACCAGTGACCAGACAGTGACCGGGGAGCTGTTTTCT. This encodes CATSDQTVTGELFS.